The clone carrying this T cell receptor beta chain showed up many times. These data come from a study of low-dose radiotherapy and immunotherapy resistance in tumors. Study-level information: Radiation delivery to Cohort 1 consisted of 0.5 Gy per fraction every 2 weeks, summing to 6.5 Gy. Ipilimumab 1 mg/kg every six weeks, together with nivolumab 240 mg every two weeks, was given intravenously to patients.

Documented time point: before trial treatment. The treatment that donors received included nivolumab, ipilimumab, aspirin, low-dose cyclophosphamide and low-dose radiotherapy. First-strand cDNA relied on TRAV- and TRBV-specific primers spanning alpha and beta chains. TCR amplification used 20 to 25 PCR cycles, a constant-region primer and a V-primer adapter. mRNA, after isolation, was amplified by in vitro transcription. TCRdb reanalysed the reads using MiXCR and keeps one entry per CDR3 protein. This table holds roughly 36,000 distinct CDR3 sequences, around a third found once. Trimming removed 3 bases at V and 7 bases at J, with 6 bases between. CDR1 is LGHDT, CDR2 YNNKEL, per germline (reference sequence). CDR3 size: 11 residues.

The sample here was PBMCs, taken before treatment. The receptor's source is a male donor with gallbladder cancer. The chain employs TRBV3-1 and TRBJ1-2, with D unresolved. In DNA form, the CDR3 reads TGTGCCAGCAGCCAGGAGCGTGGCTACACCTTC. Its protein product is CASSQERGYTF.